Below are 12 T cell receptor beta chains sequenced from a single sample in a study of blood T cell repertoires in COVID-19. Sequenced by immunoSEQ multiplex PCR; TCRdb stores in-frame clones only, minus some. The sample holds over 100,000 clones, over 75% seen once. The material sequenced was peripheral blood. The source of these receptors is a woman in her forties or fifties with acute or convalescent COVID-19.

V gene TRBV10-3 combines with J gene TRBJ1-1; D unresolved. Deletions cut 3 bases from V and 2 bases from J, with 13 bases between. The germline V gene has CDR1 ENHRY and CDR2 SYGVKD. The CDR3 spans 15 residues. CDR3 residues: CAISDSTTGNTEAFF. The CDR3, as DNA: TGTGCCATCAGTGACTCAACGACGGGAAACACTGAAGCTTTCTTT.

The chain carries TRBV28 and TRBJ1-6; D ambiguous. Deletions cut 5 bases from V and 9 bases from J, with 14 bases between. The V gene's germline CDR1 is MDHEN and CDR2 SYDVKM. The CDR3 length is 14 residues. CDR3 residues: CASSPTATGSPLHF. The CDR3 DNA follows: TGTGCCAGCAGTCCGACTGCGACGGGTTCACCCCTCCACTTT.

The chain joins TRBV5-4 to TRBJ2-2; 7 bases match TRBD1. The CDR3 is made up of 16 amino acids. Per the germline V gene, CDR1 is SGHNT and CDR2 is YYREEE (reference sequence). Trimming removed 3 bases from V and 1 base from J; junction bases left unmatched: 6. This chain's CDR3 is CASSSQGNQNTGELFF. The CDR3, as DNA: TGTGCCAGCAGCTCACAGGGGAATCAGAACACCGGGGAGCTGTTTTTT.

The chain joins TRBV10-1 to TRBJ1-2, with unresolved D. CDR1 and CDR2 (germline): WNHNN, SYGVQD (reference sequence). The V end was cut by 3 bases, the J end by 0 bases, with 5 bases between. This CDR3 comprises 13 residues. The CDR3 coding sequence is TGCGCCAGCAGTGACACACCTAACTATGGCTACACCTTC. Protein sequence: CASSDTPNYGYTF.

The chain has TRBV25-1 and TRBJ2-3; 7 nucleotides align to TRBD2. The V gene's germline CDR1 is MGHDK and CDR2 SYGVNS. The CDR3 is 14 residues long. V lost 6 bases and J lost 6; bases outside the gene matches: 9. CDR3 protein: CASSRLGEGDTQYF. The CDR3 DNA is TGTGCCAGCAGCCGATTGGGGGAGGGGGATACGCAGTATTTT.

V gene TRBV4-1 combines with J gene TRBJ1-1, with D possibly matching TRBD1 (6 bases). From germline, CDR1 is MGHRA and CDR2 YSYEKL. The ends were cut back, 0 bases at V and 4 bases at J, with 21 bases in the middle. The CDR3 has 18 amino acids. CDR3 amino acids: CASSQDQRGARKGTEAFF. The CDR3 nucleotides read TGCGCCAGCAGCCAAGACCAGCGGGGGGCCAGGAAGGGCACTGAAGCTTTCTTT.

This clone appeared a few times. V and J are TRBV2 and TRBJ1-4, with D tentatively TRBD1 (5 bases). V shed 2 bases and J shed 7 bases, with 14 bases lying between them. The germline CDR1 and CDR2 sequences are SNHLY and FYNNEI. The CDR3 spans 15 residues. The CDR3 loop is CASSELRGGGEKLFF. The CDR3 region has the DNA TGTGCCAGCAGTGAATTAAGGGGCGGGGGTGAAAAACTGTTTTTT.

V is TRBV5-5 and J is TRBJ1-2; no reliable D call. V gave up 4 bases and J gave up 8 bases, with 15 bases separating them. This CDR3 comprises 13 residues. Germline V gene sequence: CDR1 SGHKS, CDR2 YYEKEE (reference sequence). CDR3 sequence: CASSPAEEWGYTF. Written as DNA, the CDR3 is TGTGCCAGCAGCCCTGCTGAGGAATGGGGCTACACCTTC.

This chain links TRBV25-1 with TRBJ2-7; 8 bases line up with TRBD1. The CDR3 is 18 amino acids. Trimming cost V 5 bases and J 2 bases; bases outside gene matches: 17. Germline V CDR1 and CDR2: MGHDK, SYGVNS. In DNA, the CDR3 is TGTGCCAGCAGTAGGCAGGACAGGGATAGGAATTATCCCTACGAGCAGTACTTC. It translates to CASSRQDRDRNYPYEQYF.

The chain carries TRBV18 and TRBJ2-1; perhaps TRBD2 as D (6 bases). This CDR3 spans 14 amino acids. CDR1 is KGHSH, CDR2 LQKENI, per germline. The germline V and J ends were trimmed by 2 bases and 3 bases, with 8 bases remaining between them. This CDR3 is CASSPAGGYNEQFF. In nucleotides, the CDR3 is TGTGCCAGCTCACCAGCCGGGGGCTACAATGAGCAGTTCTTC.

CDR3 sequence: CASSLALAGATDTQYF. Here the CDR3 DNA reads TGCGCCAGCAGCTTGGCCCTAGCGGGGGCCACAGATACGCAGTATTTT. The rearrangement uses TRBV5-1 and TRBJ2-3; 10 bases fit TRBD2. Germline lookup yields CDR1 SGHRS and CDR2 YFSETQ. V dropped 0 bases and J dropped 2; count of bases not matched to a gene: 3. The CDR3 covers 16 residues.

The chain recombines TRBV19 with TRBJ1-1; TRBD1 might be the D (5 bases). V shed 10 bases and J shed 5 bases, with 20 bases lying between them. This CDR3 comprises 14 residues. Germline V gene data show CDR1 as LNHDA and CDR2 as SQIVND (reference sequence). The CDR3 loop reads CATTGGYGGTEAFF. In DNA form, the CDR3 reads TGTGCCACCACCGGAGGGTATGGGGGTACTGAAGCTTTCTTT.